This is a list of T cell receptor beta chains from one sample in a study of beta chain features in type 1 diabetes. Only in-frame clones appear in the TCRdb table, and some are missing; sequencing was by immunoSEQ multiplex PCR. The sample has about 620,000 clones, about 16% seen once. Sequenced input: naive CD4+ T cells from blood. The source is a man younger than 35 in good health. Both conserved end residues are part of each CDR3. A D gene is named only where the DNA matches it firmly. Size is omitted from some rows. Given values are once, few, many or a class for expanded clones.

TGTGCCAGCAGCGTCCTTGAAGCCACTGAAGCTTTCTTT CASSVLEATEAFF TRBV25-1 NA 13 TRBJ1-1 few
TGTGCCAGCAGCCCAGGGGGCGGGGAGACCCAGTACTTC CASSPGGGETQYF TRBV27 TRBD1 13 TRBJ2-5 few
TGCGCCAGCAGCCTCCGGGGAATCAAGTTCTTC CASSLRGIKFF TRBV4-1 NA 11 TRBJ2-1 few
TGTGCCAGCAGCTTAACAGCCCTTAGCACAGATACGCAGTATTTT CASSLTALSTDTQYF TRBV7-3 NA 15 TRBJ2-3 few
TGCGCCAGCAGCCAAGCTGCGTACATCCCATCCGAGCAGTACTTC CASSQAAYIPSEQYF TRBV4-1 NA 15 TRBJ2-7 few
TGTGCCAGCTCACGGGGCAATGAGCAGTTCTTC CASSRGNEQFF TRBV18 NA 11 TRBJ2-1 NA
TGTGCCAGCAGTATAGGGTACGCCGGGGAGCTGTTTTTT CASSIGYAGELFF TRBV28 NA 13 TRBJ2-2 few
TGCGCCAGCAGCTTGGGCCTGAGCTCCTACAATGAGCAGTTCTTC CASSLGLSSYNEQFF TRBV5-1 NA 15 TRBJ2-1 few
TGTGCCTGGAACACGGGGGGGGCCCGGGAGACCCAGTACTTC CAWNTGGARETQYF TRBV30 TRBD2 14 TRBJ2-5 NA
TGTGCCAGCAGCTTGGCCCCCGGCGACGTATCCAATCAGCCCCAGCATTTT CASSLAPGDVSNQPQHF TRBV5-6 NA 17 TRBJ1-5 NA
TGTGCCAGCAGCTTAGCCGGGACAGGGGTCACCGGGGAGCTGTTTTTT CASSLAGTGVTGELFF TRBV7-9 TRBD1 16 TRBJ2-2 few
TGTGCCAGCAGAGCCCTAGGACAGGGCCGCTACGAGCAGTACTTC CASRALGQGRYEQYF TRBV2 TRBD1 15 TRBJ2-7 few
TGTGCCAGCAGCTTAGGCTTCGGGCCCCAGCATTTT CASSLGFGPQHF TRBV5-4 NA 12 TRBJ1-5 few
TGTGCCAGCAGTTTATCAGACAGGGTCCCGTACGAGCAGTACTTC CASSLSDRVPYEQYF TRBV28 TRBD1 15 TRBJ2-7 NA
TGTGCCAGCAGCTTAGGATCGGGGGGGGCCAGAGATACGCAGTATTTT CASSLGSGGARDTQYF TRBV7-2 TRBD2 16 TRBJ2-3 NA
TGTGCCAGCAGTATCGCAGGTCCTGGTGAAAAACTGTTTTTT CASSIAGPGEKLFF TRBV28 NA 14 TRBJ1-4 NA
TGTGCCAGCAGCTCATACAGGGAAAATGAGCAGTTCTTC CASSSYRENEQFF TRBV9 NA 13 TRBJ2-1 few
TGTGCCAGCTCACGACTCGGACTAGCGGGTTCGACTAGCACAGATACGCAGTATTTT CASSRLGLAGSTSTDTQYF TRBV18 TRBD2 19 TRBJ2-3 NA
TGCGCCAGCACCAGTCAGGGACGAGGAAAAGAGACCCAGTACTTC CASTSQGRGKETQYF TRBV5-1 NA 15 TRBJ2-5 few
TGTGCCAGCAGCGCGGACAGGGTAGGACAGCCCCAGCATTTT CASSADRVGQPQHF TRBV7-2 TRBD1 14 TRBJ1-5 NA
TGTGCCAGCTCACCTACGCTTATAGCGGGACAAAACACAGATACGCAGTATTTT CASSPTLIAGQNTDTQYF TRBV18 TRBD2 18 TRBJ2-3 NA
TGCGCCAGCAGCTTGGCCCTTGGGGTTTGGATCGAGCAGTACTTC CASSLALGVWIEQYF TRBV5-1 NA 15 TRBJ2-7 few
TGTGCCAGCAGCCTTAGCTGGGACAGGAGCTCTGGAAACACCATATATTTT CASSLSWDRSSGNTIYF TRBV7-9 TRBD1 17 TRBJ1-3 NA
TGTGCCAGCAGCTTAGTAGGGGCAGGGAGCAATCAGCCCCAGCATTTT CASSLVGAGSNQPQHF TRBV7-2 NA 16 TRBJ1-5 few
TGTGCCAGCAGGAGTCTCATAGAGGTCTATGGCTACACCTTC CASRSLIEVYGYTF TRBV7-9 NA 14 TRBJ1-2 NA
TGCAGCGACCGACGAGGGGGCACAGATACGCAGTATTTT CSDRRGGTDTQYF TRBV29-1 NA 13 TRBJ2-3 few
TGCGCCAGCAGGGCCGGGACTAACTACAATGAGCAGTTCTTC CASRAGTNYNEQFF TRBV5-1 TRBD2 14 TRBJ2-1 few
TGTGCCAGCAGGTCCACAGCACGCCATACATCCTTC CASRSTARHTSF TRBV5-6 NA 12 TRBJ2-7 few
TGCGCCAGCAGCTTGGAAAGCAATCAGCCCCAGCATTTT CASSLESNQPQHF TRBV5-1 NA 13 TRBJ1-5 NA
TGTGCCAGCAGCTTAGATGGGACTATCCCCGCCGGGGAGCTGTTTTTT CASSLDGTIPAGELFF TRBV7-2 TRBD2 16 TRBJ2-2 NA
TGTGCCAGCAGCGTAGGGCACGTTACTAGCACAGATACGCAGTATTTT CASSVGHVTSTDTQYF TRBV9 NA 16 TRBJ2-3 few
TGTGCCATCAGTGAGTCGACTAGGGGCGAGCAGTACTTC CAISESTRGEQYF TRBV10-3 NA 13 TRBJ2-7 few
TGTGCCAGCATCGGGGTCAATCGGAGGTCGTACAATGAGCAGTTCTTC CASIGVNRRSYNEQFF TRBV11-2 NA 16 TRBJ2-1 few
TGTGCCAGCACCGAGGTGGGGAGCACAGATACGCAGTATTTT CASTEVGSTDTQYF TRBV6-1 NA 14 TRBJ2-3 NA
TGTGCCAGCAGCTTTATCCTCCGGGAAGGTCCGTACTTC CASSFILREGPYF TRBV6-5 NA 13 TRBJ2-5 NA
TGCGCCAGCAGCCAAGATGATAGCGGGACTAGTTACAATGAGCAGTTCTTC CASSQDDSGTSYNEQFF TRBV4-3 TRBD2 17 TRBJ2-1 few
TGCGCCAGCAGGAACTTAGGGACTGGGGCCTCTGGGGCCAACGTCCTGACTTTC CASRNLGTGASGANVLTF TRBV5-1 NA 18 TRBJ2-6 few
TGTGCCAGCAGCTTAGGGTGGGGACCCTATGGCTACACCTTC CASSLGWGPYGYTF TRBV7-2 NA 14 TRBJ1-2 NA
TGCGCCAGCAGCCAAGGGACGAACACTGAAGCTTTCTTT CASSQGTNTEAFF TRBV4-3 NA 13 TRBJ1-1 NA
TGTGCCAGTAGTATAGCCCAAGGGGCCAAAAACATTCAGTACTTC CASSIAQGAKNIQYF TRBV19 NA 15 TRBJ2-4 few
TGTGCCAGCAGCTTACTCTGGGGGAACACTGAAGCTTTCTTT CASSLLWGNTEAFF TRBV7-2 NA 14 TRBJ1-1 NA
TGTGCCAGCAGTATCCCACCCGGGGAGCTGTTTTTT CASSIPPGELFF TRBV28 NA 12 TRBJ2-2 few
TGCGCCAGCAGCCAAGCGACTAGCCCGGCCAATGAGCAGTTCTTC CASSQATSPANEQFF TRBV4-1 TRBD2 15 TRBJ2-1 few
TGTGCCAGCAGCCAAGAAGATCGAGGGCTAATCAAGAATCGCTATGGCTACACCTTC CASSQEDRGLIKNRYGYTF TRBV14 NA 19 TRBJ1-2 NA
TGTGCCAGCACCACCTGGCCTGGCGGCGTCACTGAAGCTTTCTTT CASTTWPGGVTEAFF TRBV25-1 NA 15 TRBJ1-1 NA
TGTGCCAGCAGTCTAGGGTCGGAGACCCAGTACTTC CASSLGSETQYF TRBV6-5 NA 12 TRBJ2-5 NA
TGTGCCAGCAGCCCAGGGACTAGCACAGATACGCAGTATTTT CASSPGTSTDTQYF TRBV7-3 NA 14 TRBJ2-3 NA
TGTGCCAGCAGTTTACAACAGGGGTCTGGAAACACCATATATTTT CASSLQQGSGNTIYF TRBV27 TRBD1 15 TRBJ1-3 NA
TGTGCCAGCAGCCGGACCGGATCGCACGAGCAGTACTTC CASSRTGSHEQYF TRBV7-9 NA 13 TRBJ2-7 few
TGTGCCAGCAGCGCCGGGGGCTATGGCTACACCTTC CASSAGGYGYTF TRBV7-9 NA 12 TRBJ1-2 NA
TGTGCCAGCAGCTTGGAGGGACTAACGACCGGGGAGCTGTTTTTT CASSLEGLTTGELFF TRBV5-4 TRBD2 15 TRBJ2-2 few
TGCAGCGTCGCGACAGGGCCCTCCTACGAGCAGTACTTC CSVATGPSYEQYF TRBV29-1 TRBD1 13 TRBJ2-7 few
TGTGCCAGCAGCTTGTCGACCGATGTCGGAACGCAGTATTTT CASSLSTDVGTQYF TRBV7-2 NA 14 TRBJ2-3 few
TGCAGCGTTGGAAGGGGCACAGATACGCAGTATTTT CSVGRGTDTQYF TRBV29-1 NA 12 TRBJ2-3 NA
TGTGCCAGTAGTTCCTGGACAGGGGAAACTGAAGCTTTCTTT CASSSWTGETEAFF TRBV19 TRBD1 14 TRBJ1-1 few